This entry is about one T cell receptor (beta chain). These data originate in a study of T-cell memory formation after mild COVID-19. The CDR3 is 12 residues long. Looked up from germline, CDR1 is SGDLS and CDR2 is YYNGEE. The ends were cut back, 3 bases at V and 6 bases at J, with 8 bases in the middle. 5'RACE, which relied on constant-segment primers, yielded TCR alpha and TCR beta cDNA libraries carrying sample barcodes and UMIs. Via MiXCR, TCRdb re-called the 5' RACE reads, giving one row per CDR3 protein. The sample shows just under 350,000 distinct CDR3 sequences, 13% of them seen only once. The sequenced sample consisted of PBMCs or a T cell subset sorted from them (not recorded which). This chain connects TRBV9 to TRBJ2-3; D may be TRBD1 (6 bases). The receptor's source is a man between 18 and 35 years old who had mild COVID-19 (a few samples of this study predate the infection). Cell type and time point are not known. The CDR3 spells CASSGQGDTQYF. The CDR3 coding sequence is TGTGCCAGCAGCGGCCAGGGGGATACGCAGTATTTT.